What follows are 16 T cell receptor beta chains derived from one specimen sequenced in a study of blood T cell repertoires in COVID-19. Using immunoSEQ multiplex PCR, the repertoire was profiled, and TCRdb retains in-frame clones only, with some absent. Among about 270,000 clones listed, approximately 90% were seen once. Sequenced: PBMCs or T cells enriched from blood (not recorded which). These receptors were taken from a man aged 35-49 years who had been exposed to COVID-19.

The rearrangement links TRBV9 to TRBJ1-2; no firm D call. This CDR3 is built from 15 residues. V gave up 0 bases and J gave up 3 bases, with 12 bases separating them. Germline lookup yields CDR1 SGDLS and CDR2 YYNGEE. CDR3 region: CASSVAGSPYYGYTF. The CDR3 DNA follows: TGTGCCAGCAGCGTAGCGGGGTCTCCATACTATGGCTACACCTTC.

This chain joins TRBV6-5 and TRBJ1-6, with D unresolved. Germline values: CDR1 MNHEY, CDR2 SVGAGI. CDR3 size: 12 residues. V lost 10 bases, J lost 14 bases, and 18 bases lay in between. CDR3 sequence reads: CATSGLTGSLHF. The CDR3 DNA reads TGTGCCACATCGGGGTTAACGGGGTCCCTCCACTTT.

The CDR3, as DNA: TGTGCCAGCAGCCGGACCGTGGGGACAACCTACGAGCAGTACTTC. This encodes CASSRTVGTTYEQYF. The chain combines TRBV6-2 or TRBV6-3 with TRBJ2-7, with a tentative D call TRBD1 (6 bases). CDR1 and CDR2 (germline): MNHEY, SVGEGT. V was cut by 6 bases and J by 2 bases, with 17 bases left in between. The CDR3 extends over 15 amino acids.

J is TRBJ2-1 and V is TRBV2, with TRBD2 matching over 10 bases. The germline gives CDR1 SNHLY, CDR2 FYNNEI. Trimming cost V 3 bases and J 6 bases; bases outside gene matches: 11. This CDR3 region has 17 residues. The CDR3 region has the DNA TGTGCCAGCAGTGACCCTAGCGGGAGTAGGTGGGTCAATGAGCAGTTCTTC. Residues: CASSDPSGSRWVNEQFF. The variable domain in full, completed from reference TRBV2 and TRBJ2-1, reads EPEVTQTPSHQVTQMGQEVILRCVPISNHLYFYWYRQILGQKVEFLVSFYNNEISEKSEIFDDQFSVERPDGSNFTLKIRSTKLEDSAMYFCASSDPSGSRWVNEQFFGPGTRLTVL.

CDR3 loop: CASSVRPGQGYEQYF. For the CDR3, the DNA is TGTGCCAGTAGTGTCCGACCGGGACAGGGCTACGAGCAGTACTTC. This rearrangement joins TRBV19 to TRBJ2-7; TRBD1 aligns across 9 bases. With 5 bases clipped from V and 3 bases from J, the junction kept 8 bases outside the gene matches. Germline values: CDR1 LNHDA, CDR2 SQIVND (reference sequence). This CDR3 contains 15 residues. Based on the CDR3 plus reference TRBV19 and TRBJ2-7, the full variable domain is DGGITQSPKYLFRKEGQNVTLSCEQNLNHDAMYWYRQDPGQGLRLIYYSQIVNDFQKGDIAEGYSVSREKKESFPLTVTSAQKNPTAFYLCASSVRPGQGYEQYFGPGTRLTVT.

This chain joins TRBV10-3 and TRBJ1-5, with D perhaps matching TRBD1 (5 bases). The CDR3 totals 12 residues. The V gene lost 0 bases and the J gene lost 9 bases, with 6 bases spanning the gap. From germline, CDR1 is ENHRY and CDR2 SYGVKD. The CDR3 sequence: CAISESQGPQHF. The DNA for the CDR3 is TGTGCCATCAGTGAGTCCCAGGGGCCCCAGCATTTT.

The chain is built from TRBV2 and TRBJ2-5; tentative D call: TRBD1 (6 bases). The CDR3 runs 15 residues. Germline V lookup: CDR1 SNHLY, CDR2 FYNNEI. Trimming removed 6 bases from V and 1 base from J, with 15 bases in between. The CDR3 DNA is TGTGCCAGCAGCGCCACCGGGACAATCCAAGAGACCCAGTACTTC. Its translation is CASSATGTIQETQYF.

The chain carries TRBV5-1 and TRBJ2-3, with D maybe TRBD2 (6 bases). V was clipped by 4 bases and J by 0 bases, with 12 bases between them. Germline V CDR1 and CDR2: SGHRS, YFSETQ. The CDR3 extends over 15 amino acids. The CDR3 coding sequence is TGCGCCAGCAGCCCGGCGGGACTGAGCACAGATACGCAGTATTTT. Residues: CASSPAGLSTDTQYF.

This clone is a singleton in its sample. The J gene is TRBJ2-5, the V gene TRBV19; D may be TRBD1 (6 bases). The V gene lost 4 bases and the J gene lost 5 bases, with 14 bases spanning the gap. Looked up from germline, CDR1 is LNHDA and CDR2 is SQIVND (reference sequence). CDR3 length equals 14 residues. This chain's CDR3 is CASSRPGAWETQYF. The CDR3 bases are TGTGCCAGTAGTAGGCCAGGGGCGTGGGAGACCCAGTACTTC.

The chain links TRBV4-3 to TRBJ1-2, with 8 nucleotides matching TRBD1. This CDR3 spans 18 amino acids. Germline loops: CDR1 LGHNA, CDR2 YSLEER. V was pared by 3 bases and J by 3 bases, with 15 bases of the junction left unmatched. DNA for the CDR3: TGCGCCAGCAGCCACCTTTCATTGGACAGGGTCCCCCACTATGGCTACACCTTC. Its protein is CASSHLSLDRVPHYGYTF.

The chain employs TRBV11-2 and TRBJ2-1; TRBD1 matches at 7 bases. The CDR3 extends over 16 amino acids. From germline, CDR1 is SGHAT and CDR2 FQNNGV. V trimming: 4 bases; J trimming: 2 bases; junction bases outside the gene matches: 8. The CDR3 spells CASSSNHDRAYNEQFF. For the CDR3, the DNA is TGTGCCAGCAGCTCAAATCACGACAGGGCCTACAATGAGCAGTTCTTC. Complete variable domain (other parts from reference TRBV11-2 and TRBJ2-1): EAGVAQSPRYKIIEKRQSVAFWCNPISGHATLYWYQQILGQGPKLLIQFQNNGVVDDSQLPKDRFSAERLKGVDSTLKIQPAKLEDSAVYLCASSSNHDRAYNEQFFGPGTRLTVL.

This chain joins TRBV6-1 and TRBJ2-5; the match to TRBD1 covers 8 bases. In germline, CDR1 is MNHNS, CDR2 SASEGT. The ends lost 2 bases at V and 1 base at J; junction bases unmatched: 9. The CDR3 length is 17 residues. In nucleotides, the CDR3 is TGTGCCAGCAGTGAACGTCCAGGGGGCACCATCCAAGAGACCCAGTACTTC. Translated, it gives CASSERPGGTIQETQYF.

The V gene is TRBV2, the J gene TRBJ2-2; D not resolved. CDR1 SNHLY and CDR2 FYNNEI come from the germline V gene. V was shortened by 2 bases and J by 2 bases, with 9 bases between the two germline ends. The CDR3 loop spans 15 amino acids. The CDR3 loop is CASSETQVNTGELFF. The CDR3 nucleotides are TGTGCCAGCAGTGAAACTCAGGTTAACACCGGGGAGCTGTTTTTT.

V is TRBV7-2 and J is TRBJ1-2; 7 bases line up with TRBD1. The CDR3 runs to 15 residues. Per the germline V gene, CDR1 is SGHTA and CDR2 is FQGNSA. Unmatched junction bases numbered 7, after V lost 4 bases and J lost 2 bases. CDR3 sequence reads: CASSSPRDSNYGYTF. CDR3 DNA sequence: TGTGCCAGCAGCTCCCCCCGGGACAGCAACTATGGCTACACCTTC.

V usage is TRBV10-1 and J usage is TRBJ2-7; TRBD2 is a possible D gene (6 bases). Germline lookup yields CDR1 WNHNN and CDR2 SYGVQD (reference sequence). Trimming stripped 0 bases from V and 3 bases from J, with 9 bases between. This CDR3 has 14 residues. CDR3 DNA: TGCGCCAGCAGTGAGTCGGGACTCAGCTACGAGCAGTACTTC. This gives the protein CASSESGLSYEQYF.

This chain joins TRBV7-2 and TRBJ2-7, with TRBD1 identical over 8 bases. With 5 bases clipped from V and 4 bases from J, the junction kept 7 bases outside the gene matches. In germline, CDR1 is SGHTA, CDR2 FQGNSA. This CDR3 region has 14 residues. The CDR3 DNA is TGTGCCAGCAGCGCGACAGGGGAGAGTTACGAGCAGTACTTC. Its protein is CASSATGESYEQYF.